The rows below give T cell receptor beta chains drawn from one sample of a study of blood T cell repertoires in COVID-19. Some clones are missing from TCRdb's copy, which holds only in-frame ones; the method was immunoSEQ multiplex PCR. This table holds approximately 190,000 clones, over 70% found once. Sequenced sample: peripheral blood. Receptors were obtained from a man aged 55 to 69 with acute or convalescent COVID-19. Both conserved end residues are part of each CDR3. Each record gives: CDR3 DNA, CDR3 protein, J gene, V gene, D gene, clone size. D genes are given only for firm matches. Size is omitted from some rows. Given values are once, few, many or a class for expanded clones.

TGTGCCAGCAGCTCCACAGGGGGGTATGGCTACACCTTC | CASSSTGGYGYTF | TRBJ1-2 | TRBV7-2 | TRBD1 | -
TGCGCCAGCAGCCAGGACAGGGTGACGGGGTCCTACAATGAGCAGTTCTTC | CASSQDRVTGSYNEQFF | TRBJ2-1 | TRBV5-1 | TRBD1 | -
TGCGCCAGCAGCTTTAACGGGCAGGGCAACCCCACCGGGGAGCTGTTTTTT | CASSFNGQGNPTGELFF | TRBJ2-2 | TRBV5-1 | - | once
TGTGCCAGCAGCCCCTGGGGCATGGGGGCAAACAATGAGCAGTTCTTC | CASSPWGMGANNEQFF | TRBJ2-1 | TRBV5-5 | - | -
TGTGCCAGCTCACCGGGGACTGAAAATGAGCAGTTCTTC | CASSPGTENEQFF | TRBJ2-1 | TRBV18 | - | -
TGTGCCAGCAGCTTATCGGCGGGGGGGCCCTATGGCTACACCTTC | CASSLSAGGPYGYTF | TRBJ1-2 | TRBV11-2 | - | -
TGTGCCAGCAGCCAAGAAAGGGCCAGGGGGCCAGAGGGCTACACCTTC | CASSQERARGPEGYTF | TRBJ1-2 | TRBV3-1/TRBV3-2 | TRBD1 | -
TGCGCCAGCAGCTTGGGGAGGGAGAACACTGAAGCTTTCTTT | CASSLGRENTEAFF | TRBJ1-1 | TRBV5-1 | - | -
TGTGCCAGCGGACAGGGGTACGAGCAGTACTTC | CASGQGYEQYF | TRBJ2-7 | TRBV25-1 | TRBD1 | few
TGTGCCAGCAGTTTCTCTTCCGGGACTAGCGGGTACAATGAGCAGTTCTTC | CASSFSSGTSGYNEQFF | TRBJ2-1 | TRBV6-2/TRBV6-3 | TRBD2 | -
TGCGCCAGCAGCTTGTTTGCGGGGACGCAGAACTACGAGCAGTACTTC | CASSLFAGTQNYEQYF | TRBJ2-7 | TRBV5-1 | - | once
TGTGCCACCCTGGGGGGGGTACGACAGCCCCAGCATTTT | CATLGGVRQPQHF | TRBJ1-5 | TRBV6-6 | - | -
TGTGCCAGCAGGGTTGGCGGGAGCACAGATACGCAGTATTTT | CASRVGGSTDTQYF | TRBJ2-3 | TRBV7-2 | - | -
TGCGCCAGCACTCGTACAGGGAGCTCCTATAATTCACCCCTCCACTTT | CASTRTGSSYNSPLHF | TRBJ1-6 | TRBV10-2 | - | few
TGTGCCAGCAGCTCACAGGGAGGGTCGGGCGAGCAGTACTTC | CASSSQGGSGEQYF | TRBJ2-7 | TRBV5-5 | - | few
TGTGCCAGCAGCTTAATTCCGGCGGGGGGGCCGGGTGAGCAGTTCTTC | CASSLIPAGGPGEQFF | TRBJ2-1 | TRBV11-2 | TRBD2 | -
TGTGCCTGGAGCGGCTCCAAGTTTGCAGGGCCCCAGCATTTT | CAWSGSKFAGPQHF | TRBJ1-5 | TRBV30 | - | -